The 30 T cell receptor beta chains listed next were all sequenced from one sample in a study of molecular identifiers for immune sequencing clone quantification. TCRdb reprocessed the PCR reads with MiXCR, giving one entry per CDR3 protein. The profile shows about 100,000 distinct CDR3 sequences, 30% to 35% of them singletons. The specimen was naive CD8+ T cells from blood, with Jurkat cell RNA spiked in. As for subset: FACS-sorted CD8+CD4-CCR7+CD45RA+ naive T cells. Receptor source: a human donor in good health. Some libraries in this study had Jurkat cell RNA spiked in.

A remark on this clonotype: No conserved phenylalanine or tryptophan ends this CDR3, so it is likely a read error. CDR3 nucleotides: TGTGCCAGCACCGGCTCAGCGGCTAGAAGCCCAGATACGCAGTATATT. This encodes CASTGSAARSPDTQYI. The V call is TRBV7-9, the J call TRBJ2-3; a weak D match, TRBD2 (5 bases). V was pared by 7 bases and J by 4 bases, with 21 bases between. Germline V gene lookup returns CDR1 SEHNR and CDR2 FQNEAQ (reference sequence). The CDR3 runs 16 residues.

This clonotype was seen only once. Mismatch with germline at one junction end may stem from a read error. The V and J genes are TRBV2 and TRBJ1-5; a possible D gene is TRBD1 (6 bases). CDR1 is SNHLY, CDR2 FYNNEI, per germline. This CDR3 has 13 residues. CDR3 DNA: TGTACCAGCATCGGGGGCGGCAATCAGCCCCAGCATTTT. Protein: CTSIGGGNQPQHF. The entire variable domain, with the rest obtained from reference TRBV2 and TRBJ1-5, is as follows: EPEVTQTPSHQVTQMGQEVILRCVPISNHLYFYWYRQILGQKVEFLVSFYNNEISEKSEIFDDQFSVERPDGSNFTLKIRSTKLEDSAMYFCTSIGGGNQPQHFGDGTRLSIL.

Only a few counts were recorded for this clonotype. V usage is TRBV27 and J usage is TRBJ2-7; D unclear. The CDR3 is 12 residues long. Trimming stripped 5 bases from V and 6 bases from J, with 11 bases between. Per germline, CDR1 MNHEY and CDR2 SMNVEV (reference sequence). Here the CDR3 DNA reads TGTGCCAGCAGTCCCCTTGGTTCCGAGCAGTACTTC. Residues: CASSPLGSEQYF.

This clonotype appeared a few times. The chain employs TRBV7-9 and TRBJ2-2; D is unresolved. The CDR3 sequence is 14 residues long. Germline V gene data show CDR1 as SEHNR and CDR2 as FQNEAQ (reference sequence). Trimming removed 0 bases at V and 6 bases at J, with 8 bases between. The CDR3 spells CASSLANSPGELFF. The DNA of the CDR3 is TGTGCCAGCAGCTTAGCGAACAGTCCCGGGGAGCTGTTTTTT.

This clonotype was counted only a few times. The V gene is TRBV6-2 or TRBV6-3, the J gene TRBJ2-2; D remains ambiguous. The CDR3 runs 11 residues. V was trimmed by 7 bases and J by 3 bases, leaving 3 bases between them. Germline values: CDR1 MNHEY, CDR2 SVGEGT. The CDR3 DNA reads TGTGCCAGCACCCACACCGGGGAGCTGTTTTTT. Translating gives CASTHTGELFF.

CDR3 protein: CASSVSDSLNTEAFF. The CDR3, as DNA: TGTGCCAGCAGCGTATCGGACTCCCTGAACACTGAAGCTTTCTTT. The chain links TRBV9 to TRBJ1-1, with D hard to call. V shed 1 base and J shed 0 bases, with 10 bases lying between them. The CDR3 extends over 15 amino acids. The germline gives CDR1 SGDLS, CDR2 YYNGEE.

The gene calls are TRBV12-3 or TRBV12-4 and TRBJ2-7; the match to TRBD1 covers 8 bases. The ends lost 5 bases at V and 3 bases at J; junction bases unmatched: 3. CDR3 length: 13 amino acids. The CDR3 is CASSVTGVYEQYF. The CDR3 DNA sequence: TGTGCCAGCAGTGTGACAGGGGTCTACGAGCAGTACTTC.

This clonotype has only one observation. The chain links TRBV6-2 or TRBV6-3 to TRBJ2-7; D ambiguous. V was trimmed by 1 base and J by 2 bases, leaving 21 bases between them. CDR1 is MNHEY and CDR2 is SVGEGT in the germline V gene. This CDR3 comprises 18 residues. Here the CDR3 reads CASSYWNSQRVLAYEQYF. The CDR3 nucleotides read TGTGCCAGCAGTTACTGGAACAGCCAACGAGTGCTAGCCTACGAGCAGTACTTC.

This chain links TRBV20-1 with TRBJ1-1; perhaps TRBD1 as D (6 bases). The CDR3 spans 12 residues. The ends were cut back, 4 bases at V and 6 bases at J, with 12 bases in the middle. Germline V gene sequence: CDR1 DFQATT, CDR2 SNEGSKA (reference sequence). The CDR3 loop reads CSATVGGPEAFF. The CDR3 nucleotides are TGCAGTGCTACTGTAGGGGGTCCTGAAGCTTTCTTT.

The table lists this clonotype with a few counts. The chain links TRBV2 to TRBJ2-2, with a possible D match to TRBD2 (6 bases). Germline V gene sequence: CDR1 SNHLY, CDR2 FYNNEI. This CDR3 has 17 residues. Trimming left V 5 bases short and J 4 bases short, with 20 bases between. The CDR3 DNA is TGTGCCAGCAGTTTGTCGGGGCGGGGACCGCGCACCGGGGAGCTGTTTTTT. Translating it yields CASSLSGRGPRTGELFF.

The rearrangement joins TRBV29-1 to TRBJ2-2; D remains ambiguous. The CDR3 runs to 12 residues. V lost 6 bases to trimming and J lost 5 bases, with 10 bases between them. The germline V gene encodes CDR1 SQVTM and CDR2 ANQGSEA. The CDR3 bases are TGCAGCGTAGCTGACAATACCGGGGAGCTGTTTTTT. Protein: CSVADNTGELFF.

On this clonotype itself: An end of the junction differs from the germline gene, which may be a read error. This chain joins TRBV20-1 and TRBJ2-7; the D is unclear. This CDR3 comprises 14 residues. Germline CDR1 DFQATT, CDR2 SNEGSKA (reference sequence). Here the CDR3 reads CSALDGESSYERYF. Written as DNA, the CDR3 is TGCAGTGCGTTGGACGGAGAAAGCTCCTACGAGCGGTACTTC.

This clonotype was detected a few times. This chain joins TRBV12-3 or TRBV12-4 and TRBJ1-1; D remains ambiguous. V was shortened by 6 bases and J by 0 bases, with 8 bases between the two germline ends. The CDR3 sequence is 13 residues long. CDR3 sequence: CASRPRLNTEAFF. The CDR3 bases are TGTGCCAGCAGGCCGAGACTGAACACTGAAGCTTTCTTT.

This clonotype was found a few times. The chain recombines TRBV27 with TRBJ2-7; TRBD1 matches 7 bases. This CDR3 contains 15 residues. V was clipped by 6 bases and J by 4 bases; unmatched bases: 12. Germline V gene data show CDR1 as MNHEY and CDR2 as SMNVEV (reference sequence). The CDR3 DNA sequence: TGTGCCAGCAGATCTCGAGGACAGGATTGGTACGAGCAGTACTTC. As protein: CASRSRGQDWYEQYF.

On this clonotype: At one end the junction does not follow the germline gene, possibly because of a read error. The CDR3 DNA reads TGCGCCAGCAGCCAAGCTTTCTCGGCCTACGAGCAGAACTTC. This translates into CASSQAFSAYEQNF. V is TRBV4-1 and J is TRBJ2-7, with D hard to call. Germline assignment: CDR1 MGHRA and CDR2 YSYEKL. The length of the CDR3 is 14 residues.

Concerning this clonotype itself: The conserved phenylalanine or tryptophan is not found at the CDR3 terminus, so this likely reflects a read error. This chain uses TRBV7-2 with TRBJ2-5; perhaps TRBD1 as D (6 bases). Germline V lookup: CDR1 SGHTA, CDR2 FQGNSA. V lost 5 bases and J lost 1, with 17 bases in between. CDR3 length: 16 residues. The CDR3 region has the DNA TGTGCCAGCAGCCCCGGGACAACATACCTCCAAGAGACCCAGTACCTC. It encodes CASSPGTTYLQETQYL.

This clonotype has only a few counts. The chain carries TRBV19 and TRBJ2-7, with 7 nucleotides matching TRBD2. The CDR3 loop spans 18 amino acids. V lost 3 bases and J lost 2; bases outside the gene matches: 16. CDR1 and CDR2 from the germline V gene are LNHDA and SQIVND (reference sequence). DNA of the CDR3: TGTGCCAGTAGTATGGGGCTGGCAGTCGGGACTAAAACCTACGAGCAGTACTTC. Translating it yields CASSMGLAVGTKTYEQYF.

This clonotype was counted once. One end of the junction does not line up with germline, which may come from a read error. The V gene is TRBV13, the J gene TRBJ1-4; D perhaps matches TRBD1 (5 bases). Germline V gives CDR1 PRHDT, CDR2 FYEKMQ (reference sequence). The CDR3 spans 15 residues. This chain's CDR3 is CASSLAGGTNEELFF. The CDR3 DNA reads TGTGCCAGCAGCTTAGCGGGGGGAACTAATGAAGAACTGTTTTTT.

This clonotype was observed many times. This chain uses TRBV29-1 with TRBJ2-3; D tentatively fits TRBD1 or TRBD2 (5 bases each). Trimming removed 4 bases from V and 4 bases from J, with 12 bases in between. This CDR3 spans 13 amino acids. Germline values: CDR1 SQVTM, CDR2 ANQGSEA. The CDR3 DNA sequence: TGCAGCGTTGTGGGGGATCTCTCAGATACGCAGTATTTT. As protein: CSVVGDLSDTQYF.

This clonotype was picked up a small number of times. This chain links TRBV6-5 with TRBJ2-2; D is unclear. V lost 5 bases and J lost 5, with 15 bases in between. Germline V gene data show CDR1 as MNHEY and CDR2 as SVGAGI. This CDR3 spans 15 amino acids. DNA for the CDR3: TGTGCCAGCAGTCCCACTCCGATGTTAACCGGGGAGCTGTTTTTT. Its translation: CASSPTPMLTGELFF.

As regards this clonotype: This is likely a read error, given that the CDR3 carries no conserved phenylalanine or tryptophan at its end. J is TRBJ1-1 and V is TRBV27, with D perhaps matching TRBD1 (5 bases). The CDR3 is made up of 15 amino acids. The V gene lost 11 bases and the J gene lost 3 bases, with 22 bases spanning the gap. CDR1 MNHEY and CDR2 SMNVEV come from the germline V gene (reference sequence). The CDR3 is CARNRLTGGDTEAFL. In nucleotides, the CDR3 is TGTGCCCGCAACCGGCTCACAGGTGGAGACACTGAAGCTTTCTTA.

The DNA for the CDR3 is TGTGCCAGCTCACCCGGCCCCCTCGAGCAGTACTTC. It encodes CASSPGPLEQYF. The chain joins TRBV18 to TRBJ2-7; D is unresolved. CDR3 size: 12 residues. Looked up from germline, CDR1 is KGHSH and CDR2 is LQKENI. The V and J ends lost 3 bases and 6 bases respectively, with 9 bases between them. Variable domain in full (rest from reference TRBV18 and TRBJ2-7): NAGVMQNPRHLVRRRGQEARLRCSPMKGHSHVYWYRQLPEEGLKFMVYLQKENIIDESGMPKERFSAEFPKEGPSILRIQQVVRGDSAAYFCASSPGPLEQYFGPGTRLTVT.

The chain uses TRBV9 and TRBJ2-7, with 16 bases aligning to TRBD2. Per germline, CDR1 SGDLS and CDR2 YYNGEE. The junction had 7 bases not matched to a gene; V was cut back by 4 bases and J by 6 bases. CDR3 length: 16 residues. The CDR3 sequence: CASSSGLAGGPFEQYF. DNA for the CDR3: TGTGCCAGCAGCTCGGGACTAGCGGGAGGGCCATTCGAGCAGTACTTC.

The chain uses TRBV4-3 and TRBJ2-1; a weak D match, TRBD1 (5 bases). V was shortened by 0 bases and J by 15 bases, with 12 bases between the two germline ends. The CDR3 consists of 12 residues. Germline CDR1 LGHNA, CDR2 YSLEER. CDR3 residues: CASSQDLGVRFF. CDR3 coding DNA: TGCGCCAGCAGCCAAGATCTAGGGGTGCGGTTCTTC.

This chain uses TRBV7-9 with TRBJ2-1; D call uncertain. This CDR3 comprises 12 residues. The V gene lost 5 bases and the J gene lost 5 bases, with 7 bases spanning the gap. Germline V gene sequence: CDR1 SEHNR, CDR2 FQNEAQ (reference sequence). This CDR3 is CASSLTDNEQFF. In DNA form, the CDR3 reads TGTGCCAGCAGCCTTACTGACAATGAGCAGTTCTTC.

V and J are TRBV28 and TRBJ1-5; D gene ambiguous. From germline, CDR1 is MDHEN and CDR2 SYDVKM. This CDR3 comprises 15 residues. Trimming removed 5 bases at V and 5 bases at J, with 16 bases between. The CDR3 here is CASSVYSRSHQPQHF. CDR3 sequence (DNA): TGTGCCAGCAGTGTATACTCGAGATCCCATCAGCCCCAGCATTTT.

The chain carries TRBV20-1 and TRBJ2-7; D uncertain. CDR3 length: 12 amino acids. The V end was cut by 0 bases, the J end by 7 bases, with 10 bases between. CDR1 is DFQATT, CDR2 SNEGSKA, per germline (reference sequence). CDR3 region: CSARDASWEQYF. The CDR3, as DNA: TGCAGTGCTAGAGATGCTTCCTGGGAGCAGTACTTC.

The chain carries TRBV28 and TRBJ2-7, with D possibly TRBD1 on 6 matching bases. The germline CDR1 and CDR2 sequences are MDHEN and SYDVKM. Trimming shortened V by 3 bases and J by 7 bases, and 10 bases separated the two germline ends. This CDR3 spans 12 amino acids. CDR3 amino acids: CASSFGTPEQYF. CDR3 sequence (DNA): TGTGCCAGCAGTTTCGGGACACCAGAGCAGTACTTC.

J is TRBJ2-3 and V is TRBV12-3 or TRBV12-4; D unclear. This CDR3 spans 11 amino acids. V lost 3 bases to trimming and J lost 13 bases, with 11 bases between them. The CDR3 nucleotides are TGTGCCAGCAGTTTCGGAGTGCAGGAGTATTTT. It is translated as CASSFGVQEYF.

This clonotype was seen a few times. V gene TRBV7-4 combines with J gene TRBJ2-2; D is unclear. The CDR3 runs 13 residues. The germline V gene has CDR1 SGHVT and CDR2 SQSDAQ. Trimming cost V 2 bases and J 7 bases, with 8 bases left between them. CDR3 sequence: CASSLRFIGELFF. In DNA, the CDR3 is TGTGCCAGCAGCTTAAGGTTTATCGGGGAGCTGTTTTTT.